This T cell receptor (beta chain) was profiled in a study of blood T cell repertoires in COVID-19. Across the study: The study drew acute and convalescent COVID-19 samples from the United States, Italy and Spain.

Participants classified as exposed had met a COVID-19 case within 2 weeks before study entry. Per the germline V gene, CDR1 is SGHRS and CDR2 is YFSETQ. Trimming cost V 4 bases and J 0 bases; bases outside gene matches: 5. The CDR3 is 15 residues long. Data came from immunoSEQ multiplex PCR; TCRdb stores just in-frame clones and leaves some out. The data contain almost 350,000 clones, roughly 90% of them seen just once; the ten biggest clones take up 0.95% to 1.1%. The source is a young woman who had been exposed to COVID-19. The rearrangement links TRBV5-1 to TRBJ2-7; 9 bases line up with TRBD1. The sample comprised PBMCs or T cells enriched from blood (not recorded which). In DNA, the CDR3 is TGCGCCAGCAGCGCAGGACAGGGGAGCTCCTACGAGCAGTACTTC. Translation gives CASSAGQGSSYEQYF.